A selection of T cell receptor beta chains follows, all from one sample in a study of tumor-infiltrating lymphocytes in localized non-small cell lung cancer. Method: immunoSEQ multiplex PCR; TCRdb's copy keeps in-frame clones and lacks some. Of about 25,000 clones listed, 69% are singletons. The source material was lung tumor tissue. These receptors originate from a human donor with non-small cell lung cancer. Each CDR3 is given with its conserved first and last residue. The D gene is left open where the match is weak. A row's size may be missing; if present it is once, few, many or a size class.

D gene: TRBD1
J gene: TRBJ1-2
clone size: few
V gene: TRBV2
CDR3 DNA: TGTGCCAGCAGTACACAGGGGAACTATGGCTACACCTTC
CDR3 protein: CASSTQGNYGYTF

D gene: TRBD1
J gene: TRBJ2-1
clone size: once
V gene: TRBV4-1
CDR3 DNA: TGCGCCAGCAGCCAAGAATCGTACGACAGGGGGTTTTACAATGAGCAGTTCTTC
CDR3 protein: CASSQESYDRGFYNEQFF

D gene: -
J gene: TRBJ1-5
clone size: medium-sized
V gene: TRBV19
CDR3 DNA: TGTGCCAGTAGTAGCGTAGGGGGGAATCAGCCCCAGCATTTT
CDR3 protein: CASSSVGGNQPQHF

D gene: -
J gene: TRBJ2-1
clone size: -
V gene: TRBV7-6
CDR3 DNA: TGTGCCAGCAGCTTAGCGAGGGATGAGCAGTTCTTC
CDR3 protein: CASSLARDEQFF

D gene: -
J gene: TRBJ2-5
clone size: -
V gene: TRBV19
CDR3 DNA: TGTGCCACTAAGGACAGTGCATGGGAGACCCAGTACTTC
CDR3 protein: CATKDSAWETQYF

D gene: TRBD2
J gene: TRBJ2-4
clone size: -
V gene: TRBV7-2
CDR3 DNA: TGTGCCAGCAGCGCGGGACTAGCGGGAGTGGCCAAAAACATTCAGTACTTC
CDR3 protein: CASSAGLAGVAKNIQYF

D gene: TRBD1
J gene: TRBJ2-7
clone size: -
V gene: TRBV19
CDR3 DNA: TGTGCCAGTAGTATCGGGGACAGGGGAATCTACGAGCAGTACTTC
CDR3 protein: CASSIGDRGIYEQYF

D gene: TRBD2
J gene: TRBJ2-5
clone size: -
V gene: TRBV5-1
CDR3 DNA: TGCGCCAGCAGCTTTTTGGCCCGAGCGGGAGGGCCGTCTTCCCCAGAGACCCAGTACTTC
CDR3 protein: CASSFLARAGGPSSPETQYF

D gene: -
J gene: TRBJ1-2
clone size: -
V gene: TRBV5-6
CDR3 DNA: TGTGCCAGCAGAGGAGCTAACTATGGCTACACCTTC
CDR3 protein: CASRGANYGYTF

D gene: TRBD1
J gene: TRBJ1-1
clone size: -
V gene: TRBV6-5
CDR3 DNA: TGTGCCAGCAGTCGCCCGGGACAGGGGATCACTGAAGCTTTCTTT
CDR3 protein: CASSRPGQGITEAFF

D gene: -
J gene: TRBJ2-7
clone size: -
V gene: TRBV4-3
CDR3 DNA: TGCGCCAGCAGCCAAGACCTAGCGAACGAGCAGTACTTC
CDR3 protein: CASSQDLANEQYF

D gene: -
J gene: TRBJ2-1
clone size: -
V gene: TRBV14
CDR3 DNA: TGTGCCAGCAGCCCACAGGGCGGCCTTGGGTATGAGCAGTTCTTC
CDR3 protein: CASSPQGGLGYEQFF

D gene: TRBD2
J gene: TRBJ2-1
clone size: -
V gene: TRBV5-6
CDR3 DNA: TGTGCCAGCAGCTTGGGGACTAGCGGGCCGTTCTTC
CDR3 protein: CASSLGTSGPFF

D gene: TRBD1
J gene: TRBJ2-7
clone size: -
V gene: TRBV28
CDR3 DNA: TGTGCCAGCAGGGGACAGGGGGCCTACGAGCAGTACTTC
CDR3 protein: CASRGQGAYEQYF

D gene: TRBD2
J gene: TRBJ2-1
clone size: -
V gene: TRBV5-6
CDR3 DNA: TGTGCCAGCAGCTTGTTCCCGGGACTAGTAGTGAATGAGCAGTTCTTC
CDR3 protein: CASSLFPGLVVNEQFF

D gene: -
J gene: TRBJ2-7
clone size: -
V gene: TRBV7-9
CDR3 DNA: TGTGCCAGCAGCTTAGGAGGGATAGGCGAGCAGTACTTC
CDR3 protein: CASSLGGIGEQYF

D gene: TRBD2
J gene: TRBJ2-1
clone size: -
V gene: TRBV30
CDR3 DNA: TGTGCCTGGAGCGAGGGACTAGCGGGAGTTTTAGCCTACAATGAGCAGTTCTTC
CDR3 protein: CAWSEGLAGVLAYNEQFF

D gene: TRBD2
J gene: TRBJ2-3
clone size: -
V gene: TRBV7-2
CDR3 DNA: TGTGCCAGCAGCCCCCGCCTAGCGGGAGGGGGGGATACGCAGTATTTT
CDR3 protein: CASSPRLAGGGDTQYF

D gene: -
J gene: TRBJ1-2
clone size: -
V gene: TRBV5-6
CDR3 DNA: TGTGCCAGCAGCTCGCGGGGGGGGGCGACCTATGGCTACACCTTC
CDR3 protein: CASSSRGGATYGYTF

D gene: -
J gene: TRBJ1-2
clone size: -
V gene: TRBV5-4
CDR3 DNA: TGTGCCAGCAGCATTGGACGCGGAGAGGGTTATGGCTACACCTTC
CDR3 protein: CASSIGRGEGYGYTF

D gene: -
J gene: TRBJ2-7
clone size: -
V gene: TRBV7-2
CDR3 DNA: TGTGCCAGCAGCTTAGGTGTCCACGGAAGGGGCGAGCAGTACTTC
CDR3 protein: CASSLGVHGRGEQYF

D gene: -
J gene: TRBJ1-1
clone size: -
V gene: TRBV10-2
CDR3 DNA: TGCGCCAGCAGTGGGGGCATCGGTGTGGACCCTGAAGCTTTCTTT
CDR3 protein: CASSGGIGVDPEAFF

D gene: -
J gene: TRBJ2-2
clone size: -
V gene: TRBV4-2
CDR3 DNA: TGTGCCAGCAGCCAAGAAACGCAGGGCACCGGGGAGCTGTTTTTT
CDR3 protein: CASSQETQGTGELFF

D gene: TRBD2
J gene: TRBJ2-5
clone size: -
V gene: TRBV5-1
CDR3 DNA: TGCGCCAGCAGCTTGGCCTGGCCTGGGACTAGCCGTACCCAGTACTTC
CDR3 protein: CASSLAWPGTSRTQYF

D gene: TRBD2
J gene: TRBJ2-2
clone size: -
V gene: TRBV4-1
CDR3 DNA: TGCGCCAGCAGCCAAGATACGAGCGGGGGGAACACCGGGGAGCTGTTTTTT
CDR3 protein: CASSQDTSGGNTGELFF

D gene: TRBD1
J gene: TRBJ1-5
clone size: -
V gene: TRBV18
CDR3 DNA: TGTGCCAGCTCATCCACGCCGACAGGGACGGGACAGCCCCAGCATTTT
CDR3 protein: CASSSTPTGTGQPQHF

D gene: TRBD2
J gene: TRBJ2-3
clone size: -
V gene: TRBV2
CDR3 DNA: TGTGCCAGCAGTAGGATAGCGGGAGTGAGAGATACGCAGTATTTT
CDR3 protein: CASSRIAGVRDTQYF

D gene: -
J gene: TRBJ1-3
clone size: -
V gene: TRBV5-8
CDR3 DNA: TGTGCCAGCAAGGAGGCGGAAAACACCATATATTTT
CDR3 protein: CASKEAENTIYF

D gene: -
J gene: TRBJ2-3
clone size: -
V gene: TRBV5-6
CDR3 DNA: TGTGCCAGCAGCTTGTCCCCCCGGCCGCAGTATTTT
CDR3 protein: CASSLSPRPQYF

D gene: -
J gene: TRBJ1-1
clone size: few
V gene: TRBV5-1
CDR3 DNA: TGCGCCAGCAGCGAAAGACTCACAGGAATGAACACTGAAGCTTTCTTT
CDR3 protein: CASSERLTGMNTEAFF

D gene: TRBD1
J gene: TRBJ2-7
clone size: medium-sized
V gene: TRBV11-2
CDR3 DNA: TGTGCCAGCAGCTTAACCCGACAGGGGGCGCGATACGAGCAGTACTTC
CDR3 protein: CASSLTRQGARYEQYF

D gene: -
J gene: TRBJ2-1
clone size: -
V gene: TRBV7-9
CDR3 DNA: TGTGCCAGCAGCTTAACAGGGAATGAGCAGTTCTTC
CDR3 protein: CASSLTGNEQFF

D gene: TRBD2
J gene: TRBJ2-7
clone size: -
V gene: TRBV27
CDR3 DNA: TGTGCCAGCAGTCCCCTAGCGGCGGTGGGGGAGCAGTACTTC
CDR3 protein: CASSPLAAVGEQYF